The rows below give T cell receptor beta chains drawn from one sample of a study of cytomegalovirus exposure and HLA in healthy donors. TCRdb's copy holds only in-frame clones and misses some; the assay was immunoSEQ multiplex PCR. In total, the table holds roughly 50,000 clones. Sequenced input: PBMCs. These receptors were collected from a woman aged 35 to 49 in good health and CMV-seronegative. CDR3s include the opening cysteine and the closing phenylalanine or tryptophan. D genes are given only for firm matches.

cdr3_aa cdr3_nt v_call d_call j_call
CASSYGDSNSPLHF TGTGCCAGCAGTTACGGGGACAGTAATTCACCCCTCCACTTT TRBV6-5 TRBD1 TRBJ1-6
CASSATTLERELFF TGCGCCAGCAGCGCGACAACCCTTGAAAGGGAGCTGTTTTTT TRBV5-1 . TRBJ2-2
CAWAGTETFQETQYF TGTGCCTGGGCCGGGACAGAGACATTCCAAGAGACCCAGTACTTC TRBV30 TRBD1 TRBJ2-5
CASRQAGDDNEQFF TGCGCCAGCAGGCAGGCAGGGGATGACAATGAGCAGTTCTTC TRBV5-1 . TRBJ2-1
CASSLVGDSRSGELFF TGTGCCAGCAGCTTAGTCGGGGACAGTAGATCGGGGGAGCTGTTTTTT TRBV7-6 TRBD1 TRBJ2-2
CASSDMGQSYEQYF TGTGCCAGCAGTGATATGGGACAGTCCTACGAGCAGTACTTC TRBV6-1 TRBD1 TRBJ2-7
CASSQILAGEGHTQYF TGTGCCAGCAGCCAAATACTAGCGGGAGAGGGGCATACGCAGTATTTT TRBV4-2 TRBD2 TRBJ2-3
CASSLTSGTGVTYEQYF TGTGCCAGCAGTCTAACCTCCGGGACAGGGGTCACCTACGAGCAGTACTTC TRBV28 TRBD1 TRBJ2-7
CAWSFDGSATEAFF TGTGCCTGGAGTTTTGACGGGTCGGCCACTGAAGCTTTCTTT TRBV30 . TRBJ1-1
CASMGQEDYEQYF TGTGCCAGCATGGGACAGGAGGATTACGAGCAGTACTTC TRBV27 TRBD1 TRBJ2-7
CASSWQGQETQYF TGTGCCAGCAGTTGGCAGGGGCAAGAGACCCAGTACTTC TRBV6-6 . TRBJ2-5
CASTARGRGNYGYTF TGTGCCAGCACCGCCAGGGGACGGGGTAACTATGGCTACACCTTC TRBV5-6 . TRBJ1-2
CASSPGTGKIGYTF TGTGCCAGCAGCCCCGGGACAGGGAAGATTGGCTACACCTTC TRBV5-8 TRBD1 TRBJ1-2
CASSSDNQPQHF TGTGCCAGCAGCTCAGACAATCAGCCCCAGCATTTT TRBV7-9 . TRBJ1-5
CASSVETGNSPLHF TGTGCCAGCAGCGTTGAGACAGGGAATTCACCCCTCCACTTT TRBV9 TRBD1 TRBJ1-6
CASSPNQGSSYEQYF TGTGCCAGCTCCCCGAACCAGGGGAGCTCCTACGAGCAGTACTTC TRBV18 . TRBJ2-7
CASSPNQRGEQYF TGCGCCAGCAGTCCCAATCAAAGGGGTGAGCAGTACTTC TRBV23-1 . TRBJ2-7
CASSATGGNTIYF TGTGCCAGCAGTGCGACTGGGGGAAACACCATATATTTT TRBV27 . TRBJ1-3
CASSLSVGGYEQYF TGCGCCAGCAGCTTGTCGGTAGGGGGCTACGAGCAGTACTTC TRBV5-1 . TRBJ2-7
CASSWGRGGSSPLHF TGTGCCAGCAGCTGGGGCCGCGGGGGAAGCTCACCCCTCCACTTT TRBV5-5 . TRBJ1-6
CASSPSSGTGVGNEQFF TGTGCCAGCAGCCCGAGTTCCGGGACAGGGGTAGGCAATGAGCAGTTCTTC TRBV7-6 TRBD1 TRBJ2-1
CASGAPGNTIYF TGTGCCAGCGGGGCCCCCGGAAACACCATATATTTT TRBV18 . TRBJ1-3
CSVTWTGARETQYF TGCAGCGTCACCTGGACAGGGGCTAGGGAGACCCAGTACTTC TRBV29-1 TRBD1 TRBJ2-5
CASSLESDSLAFF TGTGCCAGCAGCTTAGAGTCCGACAGTTTAGCTTTCTTT TRBV11-3 . TRBJ1-1
CASNPSGGSWETQYF TGTGCCAGCAACCCCAGCGGGGGCTCCTGGGAGACCCAGTACTTC TRBV7-9 TRBD2 TRBJ2-5
CASSDYLSYNEQFF TGTGCCAGCAGCGACTACCTCTCCTACAATGAGCAGTTCTTC TRBV7-9 . TRBJ2-1
CASLSRLAGGTSTDTQYF TGTGCCAGCCTCTCTAGGCTAGCGGGGGGAACTAGCACAGATACGCAGTATTTT TRBV2 TRBD2 TRBJ2-3
CASSRQSSGANVLTF TGTGCCAGCAGCCGACAAAGCTCTGGGGCCAACGTCCTGACTTTC TRBV7-2 . TRBJ2-6
CASSPVLGQGASGANVLTF TGTGCCAGCTCACCCGTGCTGGGACAGGGGGCTAGCGGGGCCAACGTCCTGACTTTC TRBV18 TRBD1 TRBJ2-6
CASSDVSGRAAGELFF TGTGCCAGCAGTGACGTTAGCGGGAGGGCTGCCGGGGAGCTGTTTTTT TRBV6-1 TRBD2 TRBJ2-2
CASSSSPPGQGTPVGYTF TGTGCCAGCAGCTCAAGTCCCCCGGGGCAGGGGACCCCGGTAGGCTACACCTTC TRBV7-3 . TRBJ1-2
CASSQQAASGVYNEQFF TGTGCCAGCAGCCAGCAAGCGGCTAGCGGGGTGTACAATGAGCAGTTCTTC TRBV4-2 TRBD2 TRBJ2-1
CASSIGGRGEQFF TGTGCCAGTAGTATAGGGGGGAGGGGTGAGCAGTTCTTC TRBV19 TRBD2 TRBJ2-1
CASTQVLDKQETQYF TGTGCCAGTACCCAGGTACTAGACAAACAAGAGACCCAGTACTTC TRBV19 . TRBJ2-5
CASSLAGGLNPGELFF TGTGCCAGCAGTTTAGCTGGGGGCTTGAACCCCGGGGAGCTGTTTTTT TRBV28 . TRBJ2-2
CASSFVAGWRRNEQFF TGTGCCAGTAGTTTCGTAGCGGGCTGGCGGAGGAATGAGCAGTTCTTC TRBV19 TRBD2 TRBJ2-1
CSVRGAYEQYF TGCAGTGTTCGCGGTGCCTACGAGCAGTACTTC TRBV20-1 . TRBJ2-7
CASSFWGDVQPQHF TGTGCCAGCAGTTTTTGGGGGGACGTTCAGCCCCAGCATTTT TRBV28 . TRBJ1-5
CASSLEQSYSNQPQHF TGTGCCAGCAGCTTAGAACAGAGTTATAGCAATCAGCCCCAGCATTTT TRBV7-2 . TRBJ1-5
CASSEGLATDTQYF TGTGCCAGCAGTGAAGGACTAGCCACAGATACGCAGTATTTT TRBV25-1 TRBD2 TRBJ2-3
CASSLGPRGNTEAFF TGTGCCAGCAGCCTGGGACCAAGGGGGAACACTGAAGCTTTCTTT TRBV5-5 . TRBJ1-1
CASSVGGLGANVLTF TGTGCCAGCAGCGTCGGGGGGTTAGGGGCCAACGTCCTGACTTTC TRBV9 TRBD2 TRBJ2-6
CASSPWESNQPQHF TGTGCCAGCAGCCCTTGGGAGAGCAATCAGCCCCAGCATTTT TRBV6-1 . TRBJ1-5
CSVERGWDYGYTF TGCAGCGTTGAACGGGGGTGGGACTATGGCTACACCTTC TRBV29-1 . TRBJ1-2
CAWKRTGGEETQYF TGTGCCTGGAAGCGCACCGGGGGGGAAGAGACCCAGTACTTC TRBV30 TRBD2 TRBJ2-5
CASSQQGAPSNQPQHF TGTGCCAGTAGTCAGCAGGGGGCGCCCAGCAATCAGCCCCAGCATTTT TRBV19 TRBD1 TRBJ1-5
CAISERNREETQYF TGTGCCATCAGTGAGCGAAACCGAGAGGAGACCCAGTACTTC TRBV10-3 . TRBJ2-5
CASSPLSGAKNIQYF TGTGCCAGCTCACCCTTAAGCGGGGCCAAAAACATTCAGTACTTC TRBV18 . TRBJ2-4
CASSVRGDSYNEQFF TGCGCCAGCAGCGTGCGGGGGGACTCCTACAATGAGCAGTTCTTC TRBV5-1 TRBD2 TRBJ2-1
CASTRTGRDQPQHF TGTGCCAGCACACGGACAGGGCGCGATCAGCCCCAGCATTTT TRBV28 TRBD1 TRBJ1-5
CASSWGGTQYF TGTGCCAGCAGTTGGGGAGGTACGCAGTATTTT TRBV6-5 . TRBJ2-3
CAWSNHDQGAFF TGTGCCTGGAGTAACCACGATCAGGGGGCTTTCTTT TRBV30 . TRBJ1-1
CASSLEVSGSPLHF TGCGCCAGCAGCTTGGAGGTATCAGGGTCACCCCTACACTTT TRBV5-1 . TRBJ1-6
CASSWGVGAGVLRETQYF TGCGCCAGCAGCTGGGGAGTGGGGGCGGGAGTCCTCCGGGAGACCCAGTACTTC TRBV5-1 . TRBJ2-5